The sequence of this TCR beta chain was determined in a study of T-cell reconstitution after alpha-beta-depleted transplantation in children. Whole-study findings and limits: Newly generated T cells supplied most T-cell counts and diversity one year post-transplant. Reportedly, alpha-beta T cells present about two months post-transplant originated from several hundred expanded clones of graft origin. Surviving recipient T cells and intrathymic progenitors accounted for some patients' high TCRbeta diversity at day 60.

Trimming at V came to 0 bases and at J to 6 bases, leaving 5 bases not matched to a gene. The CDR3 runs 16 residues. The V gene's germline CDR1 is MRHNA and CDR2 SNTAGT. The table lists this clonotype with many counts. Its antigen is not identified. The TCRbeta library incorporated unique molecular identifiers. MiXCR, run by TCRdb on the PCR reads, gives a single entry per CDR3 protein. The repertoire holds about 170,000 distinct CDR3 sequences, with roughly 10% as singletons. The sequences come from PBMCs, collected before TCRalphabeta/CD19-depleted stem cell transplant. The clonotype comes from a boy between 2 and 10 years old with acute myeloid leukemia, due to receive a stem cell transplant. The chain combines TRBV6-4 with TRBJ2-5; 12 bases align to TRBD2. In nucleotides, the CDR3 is TGTGCCAGCAGTGACTCGGCTAGCGGGGGGGCGCAGACCCAGTACTTC. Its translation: CASSDSASGGAQTQYF.